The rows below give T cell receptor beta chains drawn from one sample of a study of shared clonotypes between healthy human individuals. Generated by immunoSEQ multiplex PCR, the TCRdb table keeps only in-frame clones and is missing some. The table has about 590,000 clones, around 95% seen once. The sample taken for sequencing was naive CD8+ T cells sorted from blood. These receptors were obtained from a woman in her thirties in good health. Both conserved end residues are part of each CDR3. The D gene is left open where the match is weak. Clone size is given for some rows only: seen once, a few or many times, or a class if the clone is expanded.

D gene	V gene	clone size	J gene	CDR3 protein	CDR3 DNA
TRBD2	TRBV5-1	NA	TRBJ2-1	CASSWGLEVEQFF	TGCGCCAGCAGCTGGGGACTAGAGGTTGAGCAGTTCTTC
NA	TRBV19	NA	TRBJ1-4	CASSVQGPNEKLFF	TGTGCCAGTAGCGTACAGGGACCTAATGAAAAACTGTTTTTT
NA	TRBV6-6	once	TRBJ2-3	CASSVGALSTDTQYF	TGTGCCAGCAGTGTCGGCGCTCTGAGCACAGATACGCAGTATTTT
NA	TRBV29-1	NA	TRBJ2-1	CSLRVGRSSYNEQFF	TGCAGCCTGCGGGTGGGTCGGAGCTCCTACAATGAGCAGTTCTTC
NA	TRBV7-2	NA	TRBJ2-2	CASSSSPSGFGTGELFF	TGTGCCAGCAGCTCGAGCCCTTCAGGTTTTGGCACCGGGGAGCTGTTTTTT
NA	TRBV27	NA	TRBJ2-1	CASSLYPASEQFF	TGTGCCAGCAGTTTATATCCAGCAAGTGAGCAGTTCTTC
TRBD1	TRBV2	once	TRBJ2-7	CASRVQGATYEQYF	TGTGCCAGCAGGGTACAGGGGGCAACCTACGAGCAGTACTTC
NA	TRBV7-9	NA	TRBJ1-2	CASGPGTYGYTF	TGTGCCAGCGGTCCGGGAACTTATGGCTACACCTTC
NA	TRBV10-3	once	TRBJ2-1	CATRTEENNEQFF	TGTGCCACCCGGACAGAAGAAAACAATGAGCAGTTCTTC
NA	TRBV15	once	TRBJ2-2	CATSLPGGVELFF	TGTGCCACCAGTTTACCGGGTGGAGTGGAGCTGTTTTTT
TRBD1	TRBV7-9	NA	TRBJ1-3	CASSKSGTGAGNTIYF	TGTGCCAGCAGCAAATCCGGGACAGGGGCTGGAAACACCATATATTTT
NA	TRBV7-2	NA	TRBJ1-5	CASSLGQGEFGNQPQHF	TGTGCCAGCAGCTTAGGGCAGGGAGAATTCGGCAATCAGCCCCAGCATTTT
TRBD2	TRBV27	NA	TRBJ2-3	CASSWTSGPTDTQYF	TGTGCCAGCAGTTGGACTAGCGGCCCCACAGATACGCAGTATTTT
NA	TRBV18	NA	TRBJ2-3	CASSPVRTDTQYF	TGTGCCAGCTCACCAGTACGCACAGATACGCAGTATTTT
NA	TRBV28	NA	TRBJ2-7	CASSLTTGDVMDEQYF	TGTGCCAGCAGTTTAACCACTGGAGACGTGATGGACGAGCAGTACTTC
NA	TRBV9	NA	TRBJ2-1	CASSVADYHNEQFF	TGTGCCAGCAGCGTAGCGGACTACCACAATGAGCAGTTCTTC
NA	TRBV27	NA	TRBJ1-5	CASSDLGQPQHF	TGTGCCAGCAGCGATCTCGGCCAGCCCCAGCATTTT
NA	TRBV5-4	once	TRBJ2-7	CASSLVSGGYYEQYF	TGTGCCAGCAGCTTGGTGAGCGGAGGCTACTACGAGCAGTACTTC
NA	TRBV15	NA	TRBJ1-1	CATSRDYGVEGTEAFF	TGTGCCACCAGCAGAGATTATGGGGTCGAAGGCACTGAAGCTTTCTTT
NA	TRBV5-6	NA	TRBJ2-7	CASIGAGDYEQYF	TGTGCCAGCATTGGGGCAGGGGACTACGAGCAGTACTTC
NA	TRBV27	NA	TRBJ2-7	CASSLSNGQPFGEQYF	TGTGCCAGCAGTTTATCGAATGGACAGCCCTTTGGGGAGCAGTACTTC
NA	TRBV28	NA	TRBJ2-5	CASSLPRYEGQETQYF	TGTGCCAGCAGTTTACCCCGATACGAGGGTCAAGAGACCCAGTACTTC
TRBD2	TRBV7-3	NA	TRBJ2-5	CASSPGLAGGETQYF	TGTGCCAGCAGCCCCGGACTAGCGGGAGGGGAGACCCAGTACTTC
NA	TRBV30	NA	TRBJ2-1	CAWRGHSYNEQFF	TGTGCCTGGAGAGGACATTCCTACAATGAGCAGTTCTTC
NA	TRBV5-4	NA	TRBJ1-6	CASSIGNSPLHF	TGTGCCAGCAGCATCGGGAATTCACCCCTCCACTTT
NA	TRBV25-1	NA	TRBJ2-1	CASMSRYQFF	TGTGCCAGCATGTCTAGATATCAGTTCTTC
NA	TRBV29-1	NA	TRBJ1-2	CSVEDLGGDYGYTF	TGCAGCGTTGAAGATTTAGGAGGGGACTATGGCTACACCTTC
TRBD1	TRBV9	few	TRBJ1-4	CASGQTGGDEKLFF	TGTGCCAGCGGCCAGACAGGGGGAGATGAAAAACTGTTTTTT
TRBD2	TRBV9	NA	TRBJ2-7	CASSGAGGYEQYF	TGTGCCAGCAGCGGAGCGGGAGGCTACGAGCAGTACTTC
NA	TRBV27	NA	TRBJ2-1	CASTTGSEQFF	TGTGCCAGCACCACGGGCAGTGAGCAGTTCTTC
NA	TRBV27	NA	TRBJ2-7	CASSLRGDYEQYF	TGTGCCAGCAGCCTCAGGGGGGACTACGAGCAGTACTTC
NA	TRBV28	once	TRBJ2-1	CASSFRGGGEQFF	TGTGCCAGCAGTTTCCGCGGGGGCGGTGAGCAGTTCTTC
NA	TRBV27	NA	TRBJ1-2	CASSLIQGNGYTF	TGTGCCAGCAGTTTAATCCAGGGGAATGGCTACACCTTC
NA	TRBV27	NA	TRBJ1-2	CASSFWGDYGYTF	TGTGCCAGCAGTTTTTGGGGTGACTATGGCTACACCTTC
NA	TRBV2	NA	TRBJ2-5	CASRVIADRETQYF	TGTGCCAGCAGGGTAATAGCGGATAGAGAGACCCAGTACTTC